One and the same sample provided the 32 T cell receptor beta chains below, sequenced in a study of cytomegalovirus exposure and HLA in healthy donors. The PCR made use of 60 Vbeta and 13 Jbeta primers. Method: immunoSEQ multiplex PCR; TCRdb's copy keeps in-frame clones and lacks some. The table lists about 130,000 clones, around 80% of them singletons. Material for sequencing was PBMCs. Receptor source: a man aged 30 to 45 in good health and CMV-seropositive.

The J gene is TRBJ2-7, the V gene TRBV7-2, with 10 bases fitting TRBD2. The length of the CDR3 is 16 residues. Per germline, CDR1 SGHTA and CDR2 FQGNSA. V shed 5 bases, J shed 4 bases, and the junction held 11 bases outside the gene matches. The CDR3 DNA follows: TGTGCCAGCAGCATAAAGCTAGCGGGAGTCTCATACGAGCAGTACTTC. Its translation is CASSIKLAGVSYEQYF.

The rearrangement links TRBV29-1 to TRBJ2-2; 7 positions agree with TRBD2. The CDR3 extends over 14 amino acids. J lost 5 bases, V lost 8 bases, and 11 bases had no gene match. Germline values: CDR1 SQVTM, CDR2 ANQGSEA. DNA for the CDR3: TGCAGCCCTATGGGTGGGGAGGGAACCGGGGAGCTGTTTTTT. It translates to CSPMGGEGTGELFF.

The chain is built from TRBV6-1 and TRBJ1-3; D may be TRBD1 (6 bases). This CDR3 has 17 amino acids. Germline CDR1 reads MNHNS; CDR2 reads SASEGT. V lost 1 base and J lost 7, with 20 bases in between. CDR3 loop: CASSEGEGGAERNTIYF. The CDR3 DNA reads as TGTGCCAGCAGTGAAGGGGAAGGGGGGGCGGAAAGGAACACCATATATTTT.

The chain combines TRBV6-5 with TRBJ1-5; D is undetermined. CDR1 is MNHEY, CDR2 SVGAGI, per germline. The CDR3 has 14 amino acids. With 5 bases removed from V and 5 bases from J, the gap between germline ends came to 13 bases. The CDR3 DNA reads TGTGCCAGCAGTGACGCGGGGTCTCATCAGCCCCAGCATTTT. Translating it yields CASSDAGSHQPQHF.

The rearrangement joins TRBV27 to TRBJ2-5, with TRBD2 as a possible D gene (7 bases). This CDR3 region has 15 residues. V was shortened by 2 bases and J by 0 bases, with 10 bases between the two germline ends. Germline loops: CDR1 MNHEY, CDR2 SMNVEV (reference sequence). The CDR3 DNA is TGTGCCAGCAGTTTAAGGGGGAGGGACCAAGAGACCCAGTACTTC. Encoded protein: CASSLRGRDQETQYF.

CDR3 sequence reads: CASSLGEKMGNIQYF. Here the CDR3 DNA reads TGTGCCAGCAGCTTGGGCGAGAAGATGGGAAACATTCAGTACTTC. The rearrangement uses TRBV7-9 and TRBJ2-4; D is unresolved. Germline V gene data show CDR1 as SEHNR and CDR2 as FQNEAQ (reference sequence). This CDR3 contains 15 residues. V lost 3 bases and J lost 6, with 15 bases in between.

J is TRBJ2-7 and V is TRBV19, with D perhaps matching TRBD2 (6 bases). The germline gives CDR1 LNHDA, CDR2 SQIVND (reference sequence). The CDR3 extends over 13 amino acids. V lost 10 bases and J 3 bases, leaving 16 bases between the germline ends. The CDR3 DNA reads TGTGCCACGTCCCGGGACTCGCTCTACGAGCAGTACTTC. Translated: CATSRDSLYEQYF.

CDR3 amino acids: CASRSSSGYNEQFF. The CDR3 DNA sequence: TGTGCCAGCAGGAGCAGTTCGGGCTACAATGAGCAGTTCTTC. This sequence joins TRBV27 and TRBJ2-1; D is ambiguous. With 6 bases removed from V and 3 bases from J, the gap between germline ends came to 12 bases. CDR1 is MNHEY, CDR2 SMNVEV, per germline (reference sequence). The CDR3 loop spans 14 amino acids.

The chain uses TRBV7-2 and TRBJ1-4; D is unresolved. CDR1 SGHTA and CDR2 FQGNSA come from the germline V gene. With 3 bases removed from V and 6 bases from J, the gap between germline ends came to 8 bases. The CDR3 extends over 13 amino acids. DNA for the CDR3: TGTGCCAGCAGCTTCCGAGTGGATGAAAAACTGTTTTTT. Amino acids: CASSFRVDEKLFF.

The gene calls are TRBV28 and TRBJ1-1, with D possibly TRBD1 on 6 matching bases. The CDR3 covers 14 residues. Trimming cost V 6 bases and J 3 bases, with 14 bases left between them. Germline V gene data show CDR1 as MDHEN and CDR2 as SYDVKM. As DNA, the CDR3 is TGTGCCAGCAGCTCCCAGGGGTCCCACACTGAAGCTTTCTTT. Its protein product is CASSSQGSHTEAFF.

The chain carries TRBV7-9 and TRBJ2-1; TRBD2 is a possible D gene (6 bases). The CDR3 has 17 residues. V lost 5 bases and J lost 0, with 17 bases in between. Germline V gene data show CDR1 as SEHNR and CDR2 as FQNEAQ (reference sequence). The CDR3 DNA follows: TGTGCCAGCAGCGTCCAGAGGGCTAGCGTCTCCTACAATGAGCAGTTCTTC. Encoded protein: CASSVQRASVSYNEQFF.

CDR3 in DNA: TGTGCCAGCAGTTACCTCGGACATACCTACGAGCAGTACTTC. Amino acids: CASSYLGHTYEQYF. The chain uses TRBV7-9 and TRBJ2-7; a weak D match, TRBD1 (5 bases). V lost 6 bases to trimming and J lost 2 bases, with 14 bases between them. The germline V gene has CDR1 SEHNR and CDR2 FQNEAQ (reference sequence). The CDR3 length is 14 residues.

This chain joins TRBV10-3 and TRBJ1-2, with D uncertain. CDR1 ENHRY and CDR2 SYGVKD come from the germline V gene. The CDR3 extends over 13 amino acids. V was trimmed by 10 bases and J by 2 bases, leaving 14 bases between them. CDR3 nucleotide sequence: TGTGCCACCAGCTCGGAGGGCAACTATGGCTACACCTTC. Translated: CATSSEGNYGYTF.

The chain carries TRBV5-4 and TRBJ1-1; D is uncertain. CDR3 length equals 13 residues. V lost 4 bases and J 1 base, leaving 8 bases between the germline ends. Germline V gene sequence: CDR1 SGHNT, CDR2 YYREEE (reference sequence). CDR3 in amino acids: CASSHRRNTEAFF. CDR3 sequence (DNA): TGTGCCAGCAGCCATCGGAGGAACACTGAAGCTTTCTTT.

This rearrangement joins TRBV30 to TRBJ1-1, with D tentatively TRBD1 (6 bases). Between the trimmed V and J ends, which lost 5 bases and 5 bases, there was a span of 12 bases. The CDR3 has 12 amino acids. CDR1 GTSNPN and CDR2 SVGIG come from the germline V gene (reference sequence). This CDR3 is CAWASGVTEAFF. The CDR3 coding sequence is TGTGCCTGGGCCTCAGGGGTTACTGAAGCTTTCTTT. Complete variable domain (other parts from reference TRBV30 and TRBJ1-1): SQTIHQWPATLVQPVGSPLSLECTVEGTSNPNLYWYRQAAGRGLQLLFYSVGIGQISSEVPQNLSASRPQDRQFILSSKKLLLSDSGFYLCAWASGVTEAFFGQGTRLTVV.

This clone was counted only a few times. The junction does not match germline at one end; this may be a read error. The rearrangement joins TRBV11-2 to TRBJ2-3, with no clear D. Germline V gene lookup returns CDR1 SGHAT and CDR2 FQNNGV. The CDR3 sequence is 11 residues long. CDR3 sequence: CASTLQDTQYF. DNA for the CDR3: TGTGCCAGCACCTTACAAGATACGCAGTATTTT. Based on the CDR3 plus reference TRBV11-2 and TRBJ2-3, the full variable domain is EAGVAQSPRYKIIEKRQSVAFWCNPISGHATLYWYQQILGQGPKLLIQFQNNGVVDDSQLPKDRFSAERLKGVDSTLKIQPAKLEDSAVYLCASTLQDTQYFGPGTRLTVL.

J is TRBJ1-2 and V is TRBV9; TRBD1 aligns across 7 bases. This CDR3 region has 13 residues. The ends lost 4 bases at V and 3 bases at J; junction bases unmatched: 3. Germline lookup yields CDR1 SGDLS and CDR2 YYNGEE. CDR3 protein: CASSRDSDYGYTF. CDR3 DNA: TGTGCCAGCAGCCGGGACAGTGACTATGGCTACACCTTC.

This clone was picked up one time. This chain joins TRBV4-3 and TRBJ2-7; perhaps TRBD2 as D (5 bases). The germline gives CDR1 LGHNA, CDR2 YSLEER. The germline V and J ends were trimmed by 0 bases and 9 bases, with 9 bases remaining between them. This CDR3 contains 12 residues. This chain's CDR3 is CASSQERGLQYF. The CDR3 nucleotides are TGCGCCAGCAGCCAAGAACGCGGACTGCAGTACTTC.

V gene TRBV2 combines with J gene TRBJ1-1; the D gene is possibly TRBD1 (5 bases). CDR3 size: 14 residues. V was clipped by 2 bases and J by 3 bases, with 10 bases between them. Germline CDR1 SNHLY, CDR2 FYNNEI. The DNA of the CDR3 is TGTGCCAGCAGTGAAATGGGGCTTGACACTGAAGCTTTCTTT. It codes for CASSEMGLDTEAFF.

The chain couples TRBV5-8 to TRBJ1-1; 9 bases match TRBD1. With V trimmed by 6 bases and J by 11 bases, 17 bases remained unmatched. Germline-derived CDR1 and CDR2 are SGHTS and YDEGEE. The CDR3 has 15 amino acids. CDR3 region: CASTDPGQGSVWAFF. The CDR3 coding sequence is TGTGCCAGCACCGATCCGGGACAGGGTTCCGTGTGGGCTTTCTTT.

V and J are TRBV7-9 and TRBJ1-2; unclear D gene. The CDR3 has 13 amino acids. V was cut by 1 base and J by 2 bases, with 5 bases left in between. Germline V gene lookup returns CDR1 SEHNR and CDR2 FQNEAQ (reference sequence). This CDR3 is CASSLGANYGYTF. CDR3 nucleotides: TGTGCCAGCAGCTTAGGAGCAAACTATGGCTACACCTTC.

The chain has TRBV19 and TRBJ2-7; 11 bases agree with TRBD2. The V and J ends lost 3 bases and 4 bases, in that order; junction bases with no gene match: 14. Germline V gene lookup returns CDR1 LNHDA and CDR2 SQIVND (reference sequence). The CDR3 runs to 18 residues. Here the CDR3 DNA reads TGTGCCAGTAGTATCCAGGCCGGGACTAGCGGTAGAGAGTACGAGCAGTACTTC. This translates into CASSIQAGTSGREYEQYF.

The chain is built from TRBV7-8 and TRBJ2-3; tentatively, D is TRBD1 (6 bases). Per germline, CDR1 SGHVS and CDR2 FQNEAQ. The CDR3 consists of 15 residues. The V end lost 2 bases, the J end lost 11 bases, and 20 bases lay between the germline ends. The CDR3 region is CASSLNWGREERQYF. The DNA for the CDR3 is TGTGCCAGCAGCTTAAATTGGGGGCGCGAAGAGAGGCAGTATTTT.

V usage is TRBV13 and J usage is TRBJ1-1, with no clear D. Germline CDR1 is PRHDT and CDR2 is FYEKMQ (reference sequence). The CDR3 sequence is 12 residues long. Trimming cost V 4 bases and J 3 bases, with 6 bases left between them. For the CDR3, the DNA is TGTGCCAGCAGCTCCCCCGACACTGAAGCTTTCTTT. It codes for CASSSPDTEAFF.

This clone appeared many times. The chain couples TRBV21-1 to TRBJ2-1; the table assigns TRBD2, which was not confirmed against the DNA. TRBV21-1 is labeled a pseudogene. The CDR3 covers 21 residues. CDR3 in DNA: TGTGCCAGCAGCAAAGCGATCCCTAGCGGGGAGCCTCGGGTCACACACAATGAGCAGTTCTTC. The encoded protein is CASSKAIPSGEPRVTHNEQFF.

The chain recombines TRBV7-2 with TRBJ2-2; 7 nucleotides align to TRBD2. The CDR3 sequence is 15 residues long. The trim removed 7 bases at V and 3 bases at J, leaving 8 bases unmatched. Germline loops: CDR1 SGHTA, CDR2 FQGNSA. CDR3 in DNA: TGTGCCAGCATCTGGGGGAGGGCCGACACCGGGGAGCTGTTTTTT. Translating it yields CASIWGRADTGELFF.

This clone was recorded once. This CDR3 is CASSKTGPGLTEAFF. For the CDR3, the DNA is TGTGCCAGCAGCAAAACTGGCCCGGGTTTAACTGAAGCTTTCTTT. The V and J genes are TRBV21-1 and TRBJ1-1. TRBV21-1 is listed as a pseudogene. The CDR3 runs to 15 residues.

For the CDR3, the DNA is TGTGCCAGCAGCTTATGGCGGGGGGGTAGGGGCCCCGAGACAGATACGCAGTATTTT. The encoded protein is CASSLWRGGRGPETDTQYF. The chain joins TRBV7-9 to TRBJ2-3; 9 nucleotides line up with TRBD2. J lost 3 bases, V lost 2 bases, and 15 bases had no gene match. The CDR3 extends over 19 amino acids. The germline gives CDR1 SEHNR, CDR2 FQNEAQ (reference sequence).

The chain is built from TRBV20-1 and TRBJ2-7; D gene uncertain. V dropped 3 bases and J dropped 2 bases, with 5 bases sitting between them. The CDR3 covers 11 residues. From germline, CDR1 is DFQATT and CDR2 SNEGSKA (reference sequence). The CDR3 sequence is CSASWPYEQYF. The CDR3 DNA follows: TGCAGTGCTAGCTGGCCCTACGAGCAGTACTTC.

The V gene is TRBV19, the J gene TRBJ2-5; 8 nucleotides match TRBD2. V dropped 5 bases and J dropped 5; count of bases not matched to a gene: 16. This CDR3 has 17 residues. CDR1 and CDR2 from the germline V gene are LNHDA and SQIVND (reference sequence). The CDR3 sequence: CASSPPRGSGRGETQYF. The CDR3 bases are TGTGCCAGTAGTCCCCCGAGGGGAAGCGGGAGAGGGGAGACCCAGTACTTC.

V usage is TRBV29-1 and J usage is TRBJ1-2; D is possibly TRBD1 (5 bases). The CDR3 loop spans 13 amino acids. Trimming took 7 bases from V and 8 from J, leaving 20 bases between them. The germline V gene has CDR1 SQVTM and CDR2 ANQGSEA. Here the CDR3 reads CSAAEGPGVGYTF. The CDR3 region has the DNA TGCAGCGCCGCGGAGGGACCTGGGGTAGGCTACACCTTC.

This clone was detected a few times. This rearrangement joins TRBV29-1 to TRBJ2-5; weak D call: TRBD2 (5 bases). V shed 7 bases and J shed 5 bases, with 17 bases lying between them. This CDR3 spans 13 amino acids. Looked up from germline, CDR1 is SQVTM and CDR2 is ANQGSEA. The CDR3 nucleotides are TGCAGCGCCCCCGGGGTCGGTGCGGAGACCCAGTACTTC. This translates into CSAPGVGAETQYF. Full variable domain (rest looked up from reference TRBV29-1 and TRBJ2-5): SAVISQKPSRDICQRGTSLTIQCQVDSQVTMMFWYRQQPGQSLTLIATANQGSEATYESGFVIDKFPISRPNLTFSTLTVSNMSPEDSSIYLCSAPGVGAETQYFGPGTRLLVL.